This TCR beta chain was identified in a study of T cell responses to AZD1222 COVID-19 vaccine. Details on this clone: Its specificity is not known.

Notes on the study in general: Only after the peak T cell response were repertoires sampled. Spike-wide vaccine-associated CD4 TCRs dominated at 160-218 and 743-854. Donors, mostly white British, included more females; clonal diversity was possibly underestimated.

Libraries were prepared by immunoSEQ multiplex PCR; TCRdb keeps only in-frame clonotypes and omits some of them. The profile covers some 190,000 clones, with 80% to 95% appearing a single time and about 2.1% taken by the ten largest. Second-dose groups at about 4 or about 12 weeks were pooled. The germline gives CDR1 LGHDT, CDR2 YNNKEL (reference sequence). The V end was cut by 1 base, the J end by 0 bases, with 3 bases between. This CDR3 is built from 14 residues. V is TRBV3-1 (or the pseudogene TRBV3-2) and J is TRBJ1-4, with D unresolved. Here the sequenced sample was peripheral blood, taken 28 days after the second AZD1222 dose. This receptor was identified in an adult who received the AZD1222 COVID-19 vaccine. The CDR3: CASSQAATNEKLFF. CDR3 DNA: TGTGCCAGCAGCCAAGCAGCAACTAATGAAAAACTGTTTTTT.